This T cell receptor (beta chain) was found in a study of OX40 agonist ivuxolimab in advanced cancers. This clone turned up a few times. Libraries were prepared by immunoSEQ multiplex PCR; TCRdb keeps only in-frame clonotypes and omits some of them. The sample lists about 41,000 clones, approximately 88% seen once, with approximately 23% in the top ten. J lost 2 bases, V lost 2 bases, and 2 bases had no gene match. Germline CDR1 is MNHEY and CDR2 is SMNVEV (reference sequence). The CDR3 contains 15 residues. This TCR was sampled from an adult with an advanced solid tumor such as melanoma, head and neck, liver or kidney cancer. This chain joins TRBV27 and TRBJ2-1, with TRBD1 identical over 8 bases. Sequencing used CD4+ or CD8+ T cells sorted from blood, obtained in a trial of the OX40 agonist ivuxolimab. For the CDR3, the DNA is TGTGCCAGCAGTTTACCAGGGGGCGCCTACAATGAGCAGTTCTTC. Protein product: CASSLPGGAYNEQFF.